This T cell receptor (beta chain) was sequenced for a study of cytomegalovirus exposure and HLA in healthy donors. On the study more broadly: A later analysis reported the 90 to 150 validation repertoires used the same platform as the roughly 670 first-cohort repertoires.

V lost 6 bases to trimming and J lost 8 bases, with 14 bases between them. The CDR3 length is 13 residues. Germline assignment: CDR1 SEHNR and CDR2 FQNEAQ (reference sequence). For this clone: No antigen is known for it.

Study outcomes and limitations: Reported results showed that the classifier diagnosed cytomegalovirus status with high specificity and sensitivity. In the 95 to 150 validation repertoires, just under 95% of cluster scores exceeded 0, per a later analysis. A few CMV-associated chains were confirmed in vitro to be specific for CMV antigens.

The repertoire was sequenced with immunoSEQ multiplex PCR; TCRdb's copy has only in-frame clones and lacks some. The sample shows some 210,000 clones, less than 90% of them seen only once. V gene TRBV7-9 combines with J gene TRBJ2-1; D gene uncertain. This TCR was recovered from a woman under 30 in good health and CMV-seronegative. Sequences were obtained from PBMCs. Here the CDR3 DNA reads TGTGCCAGCAGATCTGACTCGCCGGATGAGCAGTTCTTC. It yields the protein CASRSDSPDEQFF. Together with reference TRBV7-9 and TRBJ2-1, the CDR3 gives the full variable domain: DTGVSQNPRHKITKRGQNVTFRCDPISEHNRLYWYRQTLGQGPEFLTYFQNEAQLEKSRLLSDRFSAERPKGSFSTLEIQRTEQGDSAMYLCASRSDSPDEQFFGPGTRLTVL.